The rows below give T cell receptor beta chains drawn from one sample of a study of post-analysis software for immune sequencing data. One entry per CDR3 protein, called by TCRdb with MiXCR from the PCR reads. The profile covers hundreds of thousands of distinct CDR3 sequences, with roughly 29% appearing a single time and around 0.6% taken by the ten largest. The specimen was blood. Receptors were obtained from a girl between 10 and 17 years old with multiple sclerosis. Each CDR3 is given with its conserved first and last residue. Each record gives: J gene, D gene, clone size, V gene, CDR3 protein, CDR3 DNA. A D gene is named only where the DNA matches it firmly. Rows may omit the clone size; those that give it use once, few, many or a size class.

j_call: TRBJ2-1
d_call: TRBD1
clone_size: many
v_call: TRBV29-1
cdr3_aa: CSVGTGGYNEQFF
cdr3_nt: TGCAGCGTTGGGACAGGGGGTTACAATGAGCAGTTCTTC

j_call: TRBJ2-4
d_call: TRBD2
clone_size: -
v_call: TRBV2
cdr3_aa: CASSGRSGGITKNIQYF
cdr3_nt: TGTGCCAGCAGTGGTCGATCGGGGGGAATAACCAAAAACATTCAGTACTTC

j_call: TRBJ2-2
d_call: TRBD2
clone_size: -
v_call: TRBV7-9
cdr3_aa: CASSLILLAADGELFF
cdr3_nt: TGTGCCAGCAGCCTGATCTTACTAGCGGCTGACGGGGAGCTGTTTTTT

j_call: TRBJ1-1
d_call: -
clone_size: few
v_call: TRBV25-1
cdr3_aa: CASSGTPNTEAFF
cdr3_nt: TGTGCCAGCAGTGGGACACCGAACACTGAAGCTTTCTTT

j_call: TRBJ2-5
d_call: -
clone_size: -
v_call: TRBV7-9
cdr3_aa: CASSQKPQETQYF
cdr3_nt: TGTGCCAGCAGCCAGAAACCTCAAGAGACCCAGTACTTC

j_call: TRBJ2-3
d_call: -
clone_size: few
v_call: TRBV6-5
cdr3_aa: CASSYYRLGGPDTQYF
cdr3_nt: TGTGCCAGCAGTTACTACAGGTTGGGGGGCCCAGATACGCAGTATTTT

j_call: TRBJ1-1
d_call: -
clone_size: few
v_call: TRBV25-1
cdr3_aa: CASSELTFGGTEAFF
cdr3_nt: TGTGCCAGCAGTGAGTTAACATTTGGAGGCACTGAAGCTTTCTTT

j_call: TRBJ2-7
d_call: -
clone_size: -
v_call: TRBV27
cdr3_aa: CASSHRWDRRPYEQYF
cdr3_nt: TGTGCCAGCAGTCACAGGTGGGACCGCCGACCTTACGAGCAGTACTTC

j_call: TRBJ1-2
d_call: -
clone_size: few
v_call: TRBV27
cdr3_aa: CASSWDGQGGYTF
cdr3_nt: TGTGCCAGCAGTTGGGACGGACAAGGTGGCTACACCTTC

j_call: TRBJ2-7
d_call: TRBD1
clone_size: few
v_call: TRBV28
cdr3_aa: CASSFSTGGSYEQYF
cdr3_nt: TGTGCCAGCAGTTTCTCGACAGGGGGCTCCTACGAGCAGTACTTC

j_call: TRBJ2-7
d_call: -
clone_size: -
v_call: TRBV25-1
cdr3_aa: CASSVGADEYF
cdr3_nt: TGTGCCAGCAGTGTGGGAGCCGATGAGTACTTC

j_call: TRBJ1-2
d_call: -
clone_size: once
v_call: TRBV2
cdr3_aa: CASGMDGYNYGYTF
cdr3_nt: TGTGCCAGCGGGATGGACGGATACAACTATGGCTACACCTTC

j_call: TRBJ2-1
d_call: -
clone_size: many
v_call: TRBV7-2
cdr3_aa: CASSLEGTISANEQFF
cdr3_nt: TGTGCCAGCAGCTTAGAGGGGACAATCAGCGCCAATGAGCAGTTCTTC

j_call: TRBJ2-1
d_call: TRBD2
clone_size: -
v_call: TRBV27
cdr3_aa: CASSFRAGGLDEQFF
cdr3_nt: TGTGCCAGCAGTTTCAGAGCGGGAGGGTTGGATGAGCAGTTCTTC

j_call: TRBJ1-5
d_call: -
clone_size: few
v_call: TRBV6-2/TRBV6-3
cdr3_aa: CASAGWSSGPQHF
cdr3_nt: TGTGCCAGTGCAGGGTGGTCTTCGGGGCCCCAGCATTTT

j_call: TRBJ1-5
d_call: TRBD1
clone_size: few
v_call: TRBV6-2/TRBV6-3
cdr3_aa: CASSYAGTGNQPQHF
cdr3_nt: TGTGCCAGCAGTTACGCCGGGACAGGGAATCAGCCCCAGCATTTT

j_call: TRBJ2-5
d_call: TRBD1
clone_size: few
v_call: TRBV7-2
cdr3_aa: CASSRKDRKETQYF
cdr3_nt: TGTGCCAGCAGCCGCAAGGACAGGAAAGAGACCCAGTACTTC

j_call: TRBJ2-1
d_call: -
clone_size: few
v_call: TRBV13
cdr3_aa: CASSLGRGVNEQFF
cdr3_nt: TGTGCCAGCAGCTTAGGAAGAGGGGTCAATGAGCAGTTCTTC

j_call: TRBJ1-4
d_call: -
clone_size: few
v_call: TRBV12-3/TRBV12-4
cdr3_aa: CASGRLQNEKLFF
cdr3_nt: TGTGCCAGCGGACGTCTACAAAATGAAAAACTGTTTTTT

j_call: TRBJ1-6
d_call: -
clone_size: -
v_call: TRBV20-1
cdr3_aa: CSARQGPTNSPLHF
cdr3_nt: TGCAGTGCTAGACAGGGACCAACCAATTCACCCCTCCACTTT

j_call: TRBJ1-2
d_call: -
clone_size: -
v_call: TRBV20-1
cdr3_aa: CSAATVYGYTF
cdr3_nt: TGCAGTGCTGCGACAGTTTATGGCTACACCTTC

j_call: TRBJ2-5
d_call: -
clone_size: few
v_call: TRBV20-1
cdr3_aa: CSAIARIEETQYF
cdr3_nt: TGCAGTGCTATCGCGCGAATTGAAGAGACCCAGTACTTC

j_call: TRBJ2-7
d_call: -
clone_size: -
v_call: TRBV7-9
cdr3_aa: CASSSSGYRYEQYF
cdr3_nt: TGTGCCAGCAGCTCCTCAGGGTACCGGTACGAGCAGTACTTC

j_call: TRBJ1-2
d_call: -
clone_size: few
v_call: TRBV6-1
cdr3_aa: CASSSLSPDVASVSYGYTF
cdr3_nt: TGTGCCAGCAGCTCCTTAAGTCCAGACGTCGCGTCGGTGTCCTATGGCTACACCTTC

j_call: TRBJ2-3
d_call: -
clone_size: -
v_call: TRBV27
cdr3_aa: CASSLDGTLAGSADTQYF
cdr3_nt: TGTGCCAGCAGTTTAGACGGGACATTGGCGGGATCGGCAGATACGCAGTATTTT

j_call: TRBJ2-4
d_call: -
clone_size: -
v_call: TRBV27
cdr3_aa: CASSLIGLGAKNIQYF
cdr3_nt: TGTGCCAGCAGTTTAATTGGGTTGGGTGCCAAAAACATTCAGTACTTC

j_call: TRBJ1-3
d_call: TRBD1
clone_size: -
v_call: TRBV7-9
cdr3_aa: CASSNSGGARGNTIYF
cdr3_nt: TGTGCCAGCAGCAACTCAGGGGGCGCAAGGGGAAACACCATATATTTT

j_call: TRBJ2-7
d_call: -
clone_size: few
v_call: TRBV10-3
cdr3_aa: CAILRAGAALDEQYF
cdr3_nt: TGTGCCATCCTGAGGGCGGGGGCAGCCCTCGACGAGCAGTACTTC

j_call: TRBJ2-7
d_call: TRBD2
clone_size: few
v_call: TRBV7-2
cdr3_aa: CASRGLALPSEQYF
cdr3_nt: TGTGCCAGCAGAGGACTAGCTCTTCCGTCCGAGCAGTACTTC

j_call: TRBJ1-1
d_call: TRBD1
clone_size: few
v_call: TRBV20-1
cdr3_aa: CSAAGGYGTEAFF
cdr3_nt: TGCAGTGCCGCAGGGGGCTACGGCACTGAAGCTTTCTTT

j_call: TRBJ2-3
d_call: TRBD2
clone_size: -
v_call: TRBV20-1
cdr3_aa: CSASSLAGSADTQYF
cdr3_nt: TGCAGTGCTAGTAGTCTAGCGGGGTCAGCAGATACGCAGTATTTT

j_call: TRBJ2-1
d_call: TRBD1
clone_size: -
v_call: TRBV5-1
cdr3_aa: CASQLMGQGGNEQFF
cdr3_nt: TGCGCCAGCCAGCTTATGGGACAGGGGGGCAATGAGCAGTTCTTC

j_call: TRBJ2-5
d_call: -
clone_size: few
v_call: TRBV28
cdr3_aa: CASSPATGRGWETQYF
cdr3_nt: TGTGCCAGCAGTCCGGCGACAGGGAGGGGATGGGAGACCCAGTACTTC

j_call: TRBJ2-3
d_call: -
clone_size: -
v_call: TRBV9
cdr3_aa: CASSVGDGTSTQYF
cdr3_nt: TGTGCCAGCAGCGTAGGGGACGGGACATCTACGCAGTATTTT

j_call: TRBJ2-7
d_call: TRBD2
clone_size: -
v_call: TRBV20-1
cdr3_aa: CSAKGSGSSYEQYF
cdr3_nt: TGCAGTGCTAAGGGGAGCGGGAGCTCCTACGAGCAGTACTTC

j_call: TRBJ1-2
d_call: -
clone_size: -
v_call: TRBV12-3/TRBV12-4
cdr3_aa: CASSLGTVSNYGYTF
cdr3_nt: TGTGCCAGCAGTTTAGGGACAGTTTCTAACTATGGCTACACCTTC

j_call: TRBJ1-1
d_call: -
clone_size: -
v_call: TRBV12-3/TRBV12-4
cdr3_aa: CASSPQGRTTGAFF
cdr3_nt: TGTGCCAGCAGCCCTCAGGGAAGGACCACTGGAGCTTTCTTT

j_call: TRBJ2-3
d_call: -
clone_size: few
v_call: TRBV6-1
cdr3_aa: CASSESEGSTDTQYF
cdr3_nt: TGTGCCAGCAGTGAAAGCGAGGGGAGCACAGATACGCAGTATTTT

j_call: TRBJ2-7
d_call: -
clone_size: few
v_call: TRBV5-5
cdr3_aa: CASSLFKLDPREQYF
cdr3_nt: TGTGCCAGCAGCTTGTTTAAGCTCGACCCTCGGGAGCAGTACTTC

j_call: TRBJ1-1
d_call: -
clone_size: -
v_call: TRBV12-3/TRBV12-4
cdr3_aa: CASSPYNSYTEAFF
cdr3_nt: TGTGCCAGCAGCCCCTATAACAGTTACACTGAAGCTTTCTTT

j_call: TRBJ2-2
d_call: -
clone_size: -
v_call: TRBV7-2
cdr3_aa: CASSLLGGWTGELFF
cdr3_nt: TGTGCCAGCAGCTTATTGGGGGGCTGGACCGGGGAGCTGTTTTTT

j_call: TRBJ2-3
d_call: TRBD2
clone_size: -
v_call: TRBV12-3/TRBV12-4
cdr3_aa: CVSSLPGGGTQYF
cdr3_nt: TGTGTCAGCAGTCTCCCGGGGGGGGGCACGCAGTATTTT

j_call: TRBJ1-2
d_call: -
clone_size: -
v_call: TRBV14
cdr3_aa: CASSLFLSAGGYGYTF
cdr3_nt: TGTGCCAGCAGCCTGTTTCTAAGCGCCGGGGGATATGGCTACACCTTC

j_call: TRBJ2-5
d_call: TRBD2
clone_size: -
v_call: TRBV7-2
cdr3_aa: CASSFRRELQETQYF
cdr3_nt: TGTGCCAGCAGCTTCCGGCGGGAGTTGCAAGAGACCCAGTACTTC

j_call: TRBJ1-3
d_call: -
clone_size: -
v_call: TRBV20-1
cdr3_aa: CSARRWGGNTIYF
cdr3_nt: TGCAGTGCTAGAAGGTGGGGGGGAAACACCATATATTTT

j_call: TRBJ1-4
d_call: -
clone_size: -
v_call: TRBV5-1
cdr3_aa: CASSSAGGANEKLFF
cdr3_nt: TGCGCCAGCAGCTCCGCAGGAGGGGCTAATGAAAAACTGTTTTTT

j_call: TRBJ2-7
d_call: TRBD2
clone_size: few
v_call: TRBV19
cdr3_aa: CASRVAGGSYEQYF
cdr3_nt: TGTGCCAGTAGGGTAGCGGGAGGATCCTACGAGCAGTACTTC

j_call: TRBJ1-1
d_call: TRBD1
clone_size: few
v_call: TRBV7-9
cdr3_aa: CASSNLQGFFRSTEAFF
cdr3_nt: TGTGCCAGCAGTAACCTACAGGGGTTCTTTAGGAGCACTGAAGCTTTCTTT

j_call: TRBJ2-1
d_call: TRBD2
clone_size: few
v_call: TRBV6-6
cdr3_aa: CASRGRTSGRSSGEQFF
cdr3_nt: TGTGCCAGCAGGGGAAGGACTAGCGGGAGGAGTTCGGGTGAGCAGTTCTTC

j_call: TRBJ1-4
d_call: -
clone_size: -
v_call: TRBV6-6
cdr3_aa: CASSYSTGANEKLFF
cdr3_nt: TGTGCCAGCAGTTACTCGACAGGAGCTAATGAAAAACTGTTTTTT

j_call: TRBJ1-2
d_call: TRBD1
clone_size: -
v_call: TRBV20-1
cdr3_aa: CSALRQGDYGYTF
cdr3_nt: TGCAGTGCTCTAAGACAGGGGGACTATGGCTACACCTTC

j_call: TRBJ2-7
d_call: TRBD2
clone_size: few
v_call: TRBV20-1
cdr3_aa: CSARQGASGSREQYF
cdr3_nt: TGCAGTGCTAGGCAAGGGGCTAGCGGGAGTCGAGAGCAGTACTTC

j_call: TRBJ2-7
d_call: -
clone_size: -
v_call: TRBV25-1
cdr3_aa: CAAGVVEQYF
cdr3_nt: TGTGCAGCCGGGGTGGTCGAGCAGTACTTC

j_call: TRBJ2-1
d_call: -
clone_size: -
v_call: TRBV6-2/TRBV6-3
cdr3_aa: CASSYSRGSEHYNEQFF
cdr3_nt: TGTGCCAGCAGTTACTCGCGCGGTAGCGAACATTACAATGAGCAGTTCTTC